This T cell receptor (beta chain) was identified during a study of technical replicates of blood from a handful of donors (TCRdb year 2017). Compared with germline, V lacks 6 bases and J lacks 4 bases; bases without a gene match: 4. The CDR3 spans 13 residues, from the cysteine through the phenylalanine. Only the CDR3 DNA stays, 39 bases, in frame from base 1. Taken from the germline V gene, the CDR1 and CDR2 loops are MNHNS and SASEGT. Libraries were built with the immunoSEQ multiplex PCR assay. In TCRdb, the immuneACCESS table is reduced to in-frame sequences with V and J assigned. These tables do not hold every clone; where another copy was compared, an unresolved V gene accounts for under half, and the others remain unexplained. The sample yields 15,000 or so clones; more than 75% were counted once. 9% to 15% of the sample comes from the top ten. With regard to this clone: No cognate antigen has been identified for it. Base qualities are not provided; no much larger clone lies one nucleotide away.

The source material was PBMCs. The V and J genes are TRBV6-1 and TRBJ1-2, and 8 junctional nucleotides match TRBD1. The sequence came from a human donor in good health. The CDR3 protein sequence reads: CASRAGTGYGYTF. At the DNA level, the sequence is TGTGCCAGCAGGGCCGGGACAGGCTATGGCTACACCTTC.